One and the same sample provided the 21 T cell receptor beta chains below, sequenced in a study of tumor-infiltrating lymphocytes in primary liver carcinoma. Blood RNA came from unsorted whole blood; germline DNA was also extracted. TCR beta cDNA was reverse-transcribed from around 0.55 ug of total RNA. The reaction used a constant-region primer and ProtoScript II reverse transcriptase. Slightly modified ARM-PCR served as the procedure for the TCR beta libraries. These libraries came from three rounds of nested multiplex PCR. Two initial PCR rounds of around 10 cycles each paired TRBV1-TRBV30 forward primers with a C-beta reverse primer. MiXCR, run by TCRdb on the multiplex PCR reads, gives a single entry per CDR3 protein. The table records around 330,000 distinct CDR3 sequences, roughly two thirds of them present only once. The sequenced sample was peripheral blood. These receptor sequences come from a man aged 40-50 years with primary liver carcinoma and hepatitis B virus infection.

This clonotype has more than one count but fewer than ten. This rearrangement joins TRBV5-4 to TRBJ2-7, with 13 bases fitting TRBD2. The CDR3 length is 15 residues. J gave up 4 bases and V 3 bases, and 4 bases lay outside the gene matches. Germline CDR1 SGHNT, CDR2 YYREEE (reference sequence). This CDR3 reads CASSSRTSGSYEQYF. The CDR3 region has the DNA TGTGCCAGCAGCTCCAGGACTAGCGGGAGTTACGAGCAGTACTTC. Filled out from reference TRBV5-4 and TRBJ2-7, the complete variable domain reads ETGVTQSPTHLIKTRGQQVTLRCSSQSGHNTVSWYQQALGQGPQFIFQYYREEENGRGNFPPRFSGLQFPNYSSELNVNALELDDSALYLCASSSRTSGSYEQYFGPGTRLTVT.

Of note for this clonotype: One end of the junction varies from germline; a read error may be responsible. This chain joins TRBV11-2 and TRBJ2-3, with TRBD2 as a possible D gene (6 bases). Germline CDR1 and CDR2: SGHAT and FQNNGV. The CDR3 runs to 15 residues. CDR3 sequence (DNA): TGTGCCAGTAGCTTAACGAGCGGGCTCACAGATACGCAGTATTTT. Its protein is CASSLTSGLTDTQYF.

Regarding this clonotype: The junction differs from germline at one of its ends, possibly a read error. V usage is TRBV29-1 and J usage is TRBJ2-3; 8 bases map to TRBD2. This CDR3 spans 13 amino acids. Germline V gene sequence: CDR1 SQVTM, CDR2 ANQGSEA. The CDR3 region has the DNA TGCAGTGTTTCAGCGGGAGATGGAGATACGCGGTATTTT. Protein: CSVSAGDGDTRYF.

About this clonotype itself: One end of the junction varies from germline; a read error may be responsible. The CDR3 region has the DNA TGTGCCACAGGGACTAGGGGCACAGGTACGCAGTATTTT. It encodes CATGTRGTGTQYF. The chain carries TRBV10-3 and TRBJ2-3; 8 bases line up with TRBD2. The CDR3 length is 13 residues. Germline values: CDR1 ENHRY, CDR2 SYGVKD.

This chain connects TRBV2 to TRBJ2-3; TRBD2 agrees at 13 bases. V lost 4 bases, J lost 6 bases, and 4 bases stayed unmatched. The germline gives CDR1 SNHLY, CDR2 FYNNEI. This CDR3 is built from 15 residues. CDR3 sequence (DNA): TGTGCCAGCAGTGGGACTAGCGGGAGAGATGATACGCAGTATTTT. It specifies CASSGTSGRDDTQYF.

Comments on this clonotype: This could be a read error, since a much larger clone is one nucleotide away. Because it lacks the conserved phenylalanine or tryptophan at the end, this CDR3 is likely a read error. The chain has TRBV4-3 and TRBJ2-7; D assignment may be TRBD1 or TRBD2 (5 bases each). V lost 6 bases, J lost 2 bases, and 14 bases lay in between. Germline V gene lookup returns CDR1 LGHNA and CDR2 YSLEER. The CDR3 has 14 residues. The CDR3 DNA follows: TGCGCCAGCAGTGCGCGGTTGGGGGCCTACGAGCAGTACTAC. It codes for CASSARLGAYEQYY.

On this clonotype: With a much larger clone just one base away, this may be a read error. This chain connects TRBV4-1 to TRBJ2-3; D gene uncertain. The V end was cut by 0 bases, the J end by 2 bases, with 9 bases between. The CDR3 runs 15 residues. Germline V gene data show CDR1 as MGHRA and CDR2 as YSYEKL. The CDR3 sequence is CASSQEGSNTDTQYF. CDR3 in DNA: TGCGCCAGCAGCCAAGAGGGCAGTAACACAGATACGCAGTATTTT.

A remark on this clonotype: A much larger clone differs from this one at a single base, so this may be a read error. The V call is TRBV6-1, the J call TRBJ2-7; 13 bases agree with TRBD2. The V gene's germline CDR1 is MNHNS and CDR2 SASEGT. CDR3 length: 14 amino acids. CDR3 loop: CASSTSGRAHERYF. The CDR3 DNA reads TGTGCCAGCAGCACTAGCGGGAGGGCCCACGAGCGGTACTTC.

As concerns this clonotype: A much larger clone differs from this one at a single base, so this may be a read error. The chain carries TRBV6-1 and TRBJ1-5; 8 bases match TRBD1. This CDR3 is 14 amino acids long. Per germline, CDR1 MNHNS and CDR2 SASEGT. CDR3 in amino acids: CASSGQGFGQLQHF. The CDR3 DNA reads TGTGCCAGCAGCGGACAGGGTTTTGGTCAGCTCCAGCATTTT.

Worth noting for this clonotype: A junction boundary mismatches the germline segment, possibly from a read error. This chain uses TRBV6-6 with TRBJ2-6; tentatively, D is TRBD1 or TRBD2 (5 bases each). The CDR3 is 14 residues long. Germline V gives CDR1 MNHNY, CDR2 SVGAGI (reference sequence). CDR3 in amino acids: CASSPTSGTNVLTF. The CDR3 coding sequence is TGTGCCAGCAGTCCGACCTCTGGGACCAACGTCCTAACTTTC.

This clonotype was counted once. The final CDR3 position lacks the conserved phenylalanine or tryptophan, pointing to a likely read error. The rearrangement links TRBV6-6 to TRBJ1-1; 9 positions agree with TRBD1. CDR1 MNHNY and CDR2 SVGAGI come from the germline V gene (reference sequence). V lost 6 bases, J lost 3 bases, and 5 bases stayed unmatched. This CDR3 region has 14 residues. DNA of the CDR3: TGTGCCAGCAGCCGGACAGGGGATGACACTGAAGCTTTCCTT. It translates to CASSRTGDDTEAFL.

As to this clonotype: A read error may explain this, as a much larger clone is one base away. The chain joins TRBV6-6 to TRBJ1-3; D is perhaps TRBD1 (5 bases). CDR3 length: 16 amino acids. Germline CDR1 and CDR2: MNHNY and SVGAGI (reference sequence). This CDR3 is CVSSYGGSLSGNTIYF. CDR3 nucleotides: TGTGTCAGCAGTTACGGGGGGTCTCTCTCTGGAAACACCATATATTTT.

This chain links TRBV6-5 with TRBJ1-5, with D unresolved. V shed 5 bases and J shed 0 bases, with 11 bases lying between them. Germline V gene sequence: CDR1 MNHEY, CDR2 SVGAGI. This CDR3 region has 15 residues. In DNA, the CDR3 is TGTGCCAGCAGTCGGTTCCGATATAGCAATCAGCCCCAGCATTTT. Protein sequence: CASSRFRYSNQPQHF.

Turning to this clonotype: Just one base apart from a much larger clone, this may be a read error. This chain uses TRBV10-3 with TRBJ2-7; D may be TRBD1 (6 bases). V was trimmed by 8 bases and J by 10 bases, leaving 18 bases between them. CDR3 length equals 12 residues. Germline-derived CDR1 and CDR2 are ENHRY and SYGVKD. The CDR3: CAIGQRERDQYF. The CDR3 DNA reads as TGTGCCATCGGACAGAGGGAGAGGGATCAGTACTTC.

For this clonotype: This may come from a read error, since a much larger clone is one base off. The chain combines TRBV29-1 with TRBJ1-1; a possible D gene is TRBD1 (5 bases). The germline gives CDR1 SQVTM, CDR2 ANQGSEA. CDR3 size: 14 residues. The CDR3 nucleotides read TGCAGGGTTTTGGGGGGAGGGATGAACACTGAAGCTTTCTTT. Amino acid sequence: CRVLGGGMNTEAFF.

On this clonotype itself: The conserved phenylalanine or tryptophan is not found at the CDR3 terminus, so this likely reflects a read error. CDR3 amino acids: CASNIRGDLGNYEQFS. The DNA for the CDR3 is TGTGCCAGCAATATACGTGGGGACTTGGGCAACTATGAGCAGTTCTCC. The gene calls are TRBV6-2 or TRBV6-3 and TRBJ2-1, with D possibly being TRBD2 (6 bases). The CDR3 consists of 16 residues. V was pared by 7 bases and J by 8 bases, with 24 bases between. CDR1 is MNHEY and CDR2 is SVGEGT in the germline V gene.

V is TRBV29-1 and J is TRBJ1-1; TRBD1 is a possible D gene (6 bases). CDR1 is SQVTM, CDR2 ANQGSEA, per germline. The CDR3 is 11 amino acids. The germline V and J ends were trimmed by 3 bases and 11 bases, with 13 bases remaining between them. In nucleotides, the CDR3 is TGCAGCGTTGATAACGACAGGCGGGCTTTCTTT. Residues: CSVDNDRRAFF.

Turning to this clonotype: At one of its ends the junction is not consistent with the germline gene, which may arise from a read error. The gene calls are TRBV6-1 and TRBJ2-2, with 7 bases that match TRBD1. Germline loops: CDR1 MNHNS, CDR2 SASEGT. The CDR3 spans 15 residues. In DNA, the CDR3 is TGTGCCAGCAGTGAAAACAGGGGAAAAACCGGGAAGCTGTTTTTT. The encoded protein is CASSENRGKTGKLFF.

Points on this clonotype: A junction boundary mismatches the germline segment, possibly from a read error. The genes are TRBV6-1 and TRBJ2-7, with D possibly being TRBD1 (8 bases). CDR3 length: 15 residues. The V gene's germline CDR1 is MNHNS and CDR2 SASEGT. CDR3 DNA sequence: TGTGCCAGCAGTGCCCATGGACAGGGAGGGTACGAGCAGCACTTC. It is translated as CASSAHGQGGYEQHF.

V and J are TRBV30 and TRBJ2-7, with a tentative D call TRBD1 (6 bases). The CDR3 consists of 14 residues. The V gene lost 5 bases and the J gene lost 3 bases, with 17 bases spanning the gap. Germline V lookup: CDR1 GTSNPN, CDR2 SVGIG (reference sequence). As DNA, the CDR3 is TGTGCCTGGGGCAAGCAGGGGTTAATCTACGAGCAGTACTTC. It yields the protein CAWGKQGLIYEQYF. The full variable domain, completed using reference TRBV30 and TRBJ2-7, is SQTIHQWPATLVQPVGSPLSLECTVEGTSNPNLYWYRQAAGRGLQLLFYSVGIGQISSEVPQNLSASRPQDRQFILSSKKLLLSDSGFYLCAWGKQGLIYEQYFGPGTRLTVT.

This clonotype was seen ten or more times. CDR3 coding DNA: TGTGCCATTAAACCGGGACTAGCTTCGGATGAGCAGTTCTTC. Protein sequence: CAIKPGLASDEQFF. The chain uses TRBV10-3 and TRBJ2-1; 9 nucleotides align to TRBD2. V dropped 9 bases and J dropped 8; count of bases not matched to a gene: 11. Germline-derived CDR1 and CDR2 are ENHRY and SYGVKD. The CDR3 is made up of 14 amino acids.